Listed below are T cell receptor beta chains from one sample, sequenced in a study of regulatory T cells in long-lasting Graves disease. From the multiplex PCR reads, TCRdb called clonotypes with MiXCR, one entry per CDR3 protein. The repertoire holds a few hundred thousand distinct CDR3 sequences, with under 20% as singletons. This same sample was also taken into another study, of T cells in Graves' hyperthyroidism and ophthalmopathy.

The sequencing used peripheral blood mononuclear cells (PBMCs), collected at new diagnosis, from a patient treated with antithyroid drugs. The receptors stem from a woman between 18 and 29 years old with Graves disease. Both conserved end residues are part of each CDR3. Fields, in order: V gene, clone size, CDR3 length, J gene, CDR3 protein. Rows may omit the clone size; those that give it use once, few, many or a size class.

>TRBV14|.|14|TRBJ2-7
CASSFGTFIYEQYF
>TRBV20-1|many|16|TRBJ2-3
CSARNLLREGTDTQYF
>TRBV6-1|few|15|TRBJ1-2
CASSEAWTGGYGYTF
>TRBV20-1|.|13|TRBJ2-3
CSARGAYTDTQYF
>TRBV5-5|many|14|TRBJ2-5
CASSLGPGQETQYF
>TRBV30|many|13|TRBJ1-5
CAWSADLNQPQHF
>TRBV7-6|many|13|TRBJ2-7
CASSLGLVGEQYF
>TRBV5-4|many|14|TRBJ2-7
CASSFGDSSYEQYF
>TRBV29-1|few|19|TRBJ1-1
CSVEVNPWGRVYMNTEAFF
>TRBV11-2|many|18|TRBJ2-3
CASSPNFRKREVADTQYF
>TRBV5-1|.|15|TRBJ2-2
CASSSEGGRTGELFF
>TRBV12-3/TRBV12-4|.|16|TRBJ1-6
CASLLSGPEGISPLHF
>TRBV6-2/TRBV6-3|many|13|TRBJ2-3
CASRTGGSDTQYF
>TRBV19|.|16|TRBJ2-2
CASSISRSSYGGELFF
>TRBV4-1|few|13|TRBJ1-6
CASSPALGGPLHF
>TRBV12-3/TRBV12-4|many|13|TRBJ2-3
CASSFRITDTQYF
>TRBV6-1|many|16|TRBJ1-5
CASRISTGSSNQPQHF
>TRBV5-1|many|14|TRBJ2-6
CASQTSPGANVLTF